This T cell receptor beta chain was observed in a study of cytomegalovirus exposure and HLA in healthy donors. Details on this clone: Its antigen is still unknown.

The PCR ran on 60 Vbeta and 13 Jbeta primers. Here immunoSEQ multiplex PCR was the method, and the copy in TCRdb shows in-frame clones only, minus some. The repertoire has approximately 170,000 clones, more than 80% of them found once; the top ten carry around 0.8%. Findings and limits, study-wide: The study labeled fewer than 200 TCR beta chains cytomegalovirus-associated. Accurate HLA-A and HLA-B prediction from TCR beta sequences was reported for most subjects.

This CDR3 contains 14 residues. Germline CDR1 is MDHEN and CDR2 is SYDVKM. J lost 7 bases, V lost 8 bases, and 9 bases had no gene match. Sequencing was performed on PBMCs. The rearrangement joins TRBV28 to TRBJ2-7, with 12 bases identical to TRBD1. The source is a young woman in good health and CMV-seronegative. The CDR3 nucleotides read TGTGCCAGCTTCGGGGGACAGGGGGCGCGGGAGCAGTACTTC. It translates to CASFGGQGAREQYF.